The next 10 T cell receptor beta chains were all read from a single sample in a study of early T cells in non-severe SARS-CoV-2 infection. TCRdb re-derived calls from the 5' RACE reads in MiXCR, one entry per CDR3 protein. The repertoire holds just under 85,000 distinct CDR3 sequences, over 9.5% seen once, with 6.5% to 9% in the top ten. Source: whole blood, taken at baseline. The receptors shown here come from an adult who was a healthcare worker with PCR-confirmed SARS-CoV-2 infection or an uninfected control (not recorded which).

This sequence joins TRBV20-1 and TRBJ2-7; TRBD2 aligns across 11 bases. Germline trimming cut 3 bases from V and 1 base from J; bases unmatched to any gene: 5. Germline CDR1 reads DFQATT; CDR2 reads SNEGSKA (reference sequence). The CDR3 has 15 residues. The CDR3 bases are TGCAGTGCTAGGGGCTCTAGCGGGAGGTCCTACGAGCAGTACTTC. Translated, it gives CSARGSSGRSYEQYF.

Ten or more counts support this clonotype. The chain couples TRBV18 to TRBJ2-1; 8 nucleotides line up with TRBD2. J gave up 5 bases and V 3 bases, and 3 bases lay outside the gene matches. The CDR3 sequence is 14 residues long. The germline V gene has CDR1 KGHSH and CDR2 LQKENI. The CDR3 coding sequence is TGTGCCAGCTCACCTCTGACTAGCGACAATGAGCAGTTCTTC. Amino acids: CASSPLTSDNEQFF. The entire variable domain, with the rest obtained from reference TRBV18 and TRBJ2-1, is as follows: NAGVMQNPRHLVRRRGQEARLRCSPMKGHSHVYWYRQLPEEGLKFMVYLQKENIIDESGMPKERFSAEFPKEGPSILRIQQVVRGDSAAYFCASSPLTSDNEQFFGPGTRLTVL.

The gene calls are TRBV20-1 and TRBJ1-4; the D is unclear. In germline, CDR1 is DFQATT, CDR2 SNEGSKA (reference sequence). CDR3 length equals 13 residues. The V end was cut by 3 bases, the J end by 8 bases, with 13 bases between. The CDR3: CSASNGLDEKLFF. In nucleotides, the CDR3 is TGCAGTGCTAGCAACGGATTAGACGAAAAACTGTTTTTT.

The rearrangement joins TRBV5-1 to TRBJ2-1; 7 bases match TRBD1. Trimming at V came to 4 bases and at J to 2 bases, leaving 6 bases not matched to a gene. The CDR3 spans 15 residues. In germline, CDR1 is SGHRS, CDR2 YFSETQ. CDR3 nucleotides: TGCGCCAGCAGCCTGACAGGGAACCCCTACAATGAGCAGTTCTTC. Encoded protein: CASSLTGNPYNEQFF.

This clonotype has more than one count but fewer than ten. The chain has TRBV7-2 and TRBJ2-7; D is tentatively TRBD1 or TRBD2 (5 bases each). Germline V lookup: CDR1 SGHTA, CDR2 FQGNSA. The CDR3 contains 18 residues. Trimming removed 3 bases at V and 1 base at J, with 22 bases between. CDR3 protein: CASSFKGPSTPQSYEQYF. The CDR3, as DNA: TGTGCCAGCAGCTTTAAGGGACCTTCGACGCCCCAATCCTACGAGCAGTACTTC.

This clonotype appeared many times. This sequence joins TRBV19 and TRBJ2-5; D may match TRBD1 or TRBD2 (5 bases each). CDR1 and CDR2 (germline): LNHDA, SQIVND (reference sequence). CDR3 length: 15 residues. Deletions cut 4 bases from V and 5 bases from J, with 17 bases between. DNA for the CDR3: TGTGCCAGTAGTAACAACCCCGGGACGGGGGAGACCCAGTACTTC. Amino acids: CASSNNPGTGETQYF.

This clonotype was counted many times. The V and J genes are TRBV28 and TRBJ1-5; 7 bases agree with TRBD1. Germline V CDR1 and CDR2: MDHEN, SYDVKM. The CDR3 runs to 14 residues. The V gene end was trimmed by 6 bases and the J gene end by 7 bases; junction bases not matched to a gene: 9. CDR3 protein: CASSTRQGRQPQHF. The CDR3 nucleotides read TGTGCCAGCAGCACCAGACAGGGACGGCAGCCCCAGCATTTT.

This clonotype was detected ten times or more. The chain employs TRBV28 and TRBJ1-5; unclear D gene. The CDR3 covers 10 residues. V was cut by 7 bases and J by 11 bases, with 9 bases left in between. Germline values: CDR1 MDHEN, CDR2 SYDVKM. Written as DNA, the CDR3 is TGTGCCAGCACCGGGCTTGCCCAGCATTTT. It is translated as CASTGLAQHF.

The V gene is TRBV5-1, the J gene TRBJ1-2, with 8 bases aligning to TRBD1. With 0 bases clipped from V and 4 bases from J, the junction kept 2 bases outside the gene matches. Germline CDR1 reads SGHRS; CDR2 reads YFSETQ. The CDR3 is 14 amino acids. The CDR3 DNA follows: TGCGCCAGCAGCTTGGAGGGACAGGCCTATGGCTACACCTTC. Translating gives CASSLEGQAYGYTF. The variable domain in full, with the rest retrieved from reference TRBV5-1 and TRBJ1-2, is KAGVTQTPRYLIKTRGQQVTLSCSPISGHRSVSWYQQTPGQGLQFLFEYFSETQRNKGNFPGRFSGRQFSNSRSEMNVSTLELGDSALYLCASSLEGQAYGYTFGSGTRLTVV.

This clonotype has only a few counts. This chain links TRBV5-4 with TRBJ1-4; 7 bases are a match to TRBD1. With 0 bases clipped from V and 5 bases from J, the junction kept 4 bases outside the gene matches. Germline lookup yields CDR1 SGHNT and CDR2 YYREEE (reference sequence). The CDR3 length is 15 residues. CDR3 residues: CASSLEGQENEKLFF. As DNA, the CDR3 is TGTGCCAGCAGCTTGGAAGGACAGGAAAATGAAAAACTGTTTTTT. Supplemented by reference TRBV5-4 and TRBJ1-4, the full variable domain reads ETGVTQSPTHLIKTRGQQVTLRCSSQSGHNTVSWYQQALGQGPQFIFQYYREEENGRGNFPPRFSGLQFPNYSSELNVNALELDDSALYLCASSLEGQENEKLFFGSGTQLSVL.